The entry below describes one T cell receptor (beta chain). Its cognate antigen is unknown. These data come from a study of T cells in Graves' hyperthyroidism and ophthalmopathy. The junction had 6 bases not matched to a gene; V was cut back by 1 base and J by 3 bases. The CDR3 is made up of 16 amino acids. In germline, CDR1 is MDHEN, CDR2 SYDVKM. Amplified TCR beta CDR3 regions came from RNA transcripts. Researchers ran a first-round RT-PCR on the TCR CDR3 using the HTBI primer set. Each CDR3 protein is one row after TCRdb ran MiXCR on the multiplex PCR reads. The data show roughly 740,000 distinct CDR3 sequences, roughly 15% seen once. Overall study results and limits: In the blood, most expanded thyroid clonotypes above 0.001 appeared as well. Ophthalmopathy was model-predicted a median around 6.7 months pre-onset.

Newly diagnosed patients aged 18 to 65 had hyperthyroidism of under 2 months' duration. Pregnant or lactating patients were excluded, as were those with uncontrolled infection or other autoimmune disease. The V and J genes are TRBV28 and TRBJ2-7, with TRBD1 matching over 10 bases. The TCR sequence derives from a young man with Graves' hyperthyroidism. The specimen sequenced was blood. CDR3 sequence (DNA): TGTGCCAGCAGTTTATCCCCGGGACAGGGGATCTACGAGCAGTACTTC. Protein product: CASSLSPGQGIYEQYF. Variable domain in full (rest from reference TRBV28 and TRBJ2-7): DVKVTQSSRYLVKRTGEKVFLECVQDMDHENMFWYRQDPGLGLRLIYFSYDVKMKEKGDIPEGYSVSREKKERFSLILESASTNQTSMYLCASSLSPGQGIYEQYFGPGTRLTVT.